These T cell receptor beta chains were read from a single sample in a study of cytomegalovirus exposure and HLA in healthy donors. Clones were sequenced by immunoSEQ multiplex PCR, and TCRdb holds only the in-frame ones, with some missing. The table lists 110,000 or so clones, roughly four fifths of them singletons. Input material: PBMCs. The receptors shown here come from a man between 45 and 60 years old in good health and CMV-seropositive. The CDR3 runs from the conserved cysteine through the conserved F or W. A D gene is named only where the DNA matches it firmly. Some rows have no size entry. The others give once, few or many, or a class for an expanded clone.

j_call: TRBJ1-2
v_call: TRBV7-8
cdr3_length: 16
d_call: TRBD1
clone_size: -
cdr3_aa: CASSWVSGTGNYGYTF
cdr3_nt: TGTGCCAGCAGCTGGGTATCCGGGACAGGAAACTATGGCTACACCTTC

j_call: TRBJ2-7
v_call: TRBV25-1
cdr3_length: 14
d_call: TRBD2
clone_size: -
cdr3_aa: CASSESGGGYEQYF
cdr3_nt: TGTGCCAGCAGTGAAAGCGGGGGAGGGTACGAGCAGTACTTC

j_call: TRBJ2-2
v_call: TRBV9
cdr3_length: 14
d_call: TRBD1
clone_size: -
cdr3_aa: CASSAGQGFGELFF
cdr3_nt: TGTGCCAGCAGCGCGGGACAGGGCTTCGGGGAGCTGTTTTTT

j_call: TRBJ2-7
v_call: TRBV29-1
cdr3_length: 15
d_call: -
clone_size: -
cdr3_aa: CSVERQGLEGLEQYF
cdr3_nt: TGCAGCGTTGAGAGGCAGGGGTTAGAGGGGCTCGAGCAGTACTTC

j_call: TRBJ2-5
v_call: TRBV19
cdr3_length: 14
d_call: -
clone_size: few
cdr3_aa: CASSITAAQETQYF
cdr3_nt: TGTGCCAGTAGCATCACAGCTGCCCAAGAGACCCAGTACTTC

j_call: TRBJ2-2
v_call: TRBV28
cdr3_length: 15
d_call: TRBD2
clone_size: -
cdr3_aa: CASRATSDYTGELFF
cdr3_nt: TGTGCCAGCAGGGCCACTAGCGATTACACCGGGGAGCTGTTTTTT

j_call: TRBJ2-3
v_call: TRBV4-1
cdr3_length: 15
d_call: -
clone_size: -
cdr3_aa: CASSQRAGVTDTQYF
cdr3_nt: TGCGCCAGCAGCCAACGGGCAGGGGTGACAGATACGCAGTATTTT

j_call: TRBJ1-6
v_call: TRBV5-4
cdr3_length: 13
d_call: -
clone_size: few
cdr3_aa: CASRGRENSPLHF
cdr3_nt: TGTGCCAGCAGAGGAAGGGAGAATTCACCCCTCCACTTT

j_call: TRBJ2-3
v_call: TRBV7-9
cdr3_length: 16
d_call: -
clone_size: -
cdr3_aa: CSSSSLRGGAGDTQYF
cdr3_nt: TGTTCCAGCAGCTCCTTAAGGGGAGGAGCTGGAGATACGCAGTATTTT

j_call: TRBJ2-2
v_call: TRBV9
cdr3_length: 14
d_call: -
clone_size: -
cdr3_aa: CASSVAQATRELFF
cdr3_nt: TGTGCCAGCAGCGTAGCTCAAGCTACCCGGGAGCTGTTTTTT

j_call: TRBJ2-7
v_call: TRBV9
cdr3_length: 15
d_call: TRBD1
clone_size: -
cdr3_aa: CASSVLGTGGGEQYF
cdr3_nt: TGTGCCAGCAGCGTCTTGGGGACAGGGGGAGGCGAGCAGTACTTC

j_call: TRBJ2-7
v_call: TRBV7-2
cdr3_length: 15
d_call: -
clone_size: once
cdr3_aa: CASSASRASSYEQYF
cdr3_nt: TGTGCCAGCAGCGCAAGTCGAGCGAGTTCCTACGAGCAGTACTTC

j_call: TRBJ2-7
v_call: TRBV4-2
cdr3_length: 16
d_call: TRBD2
clone_size: -
cdr3_aa: CASSPFGLAGAYEQYF
cdr3_nt: TGTGCCAGCAGCCCTTTCGGACTAGCGGGCGCCTACGAGCAGTACTTC

j_call: TRBJ2-1
v_call: TRBV11-2
cdr3_length: 14
d_call: -
clone_size: -
cdr3_aa: CASSWRDNWNEQFF
cdr3_nt: TGTGCCAGCAGCTGGCGGGATAATTGGAATGAGCAGTTCTTC

j_call: TRBJ1-5
v_call: TRBV19
cdr3_length: 15
d_call: -
clone_size: -
cdr3_aa: CASTTRGARGQPQHF
cdr3_nt: TGTGCCAGTACCACAAGAGGCGCACGAGGTCAGCCCCAGCATTTT

j_call: TRBJ2-7
v_call: TRBV5-6
cdr3_length: 16
d_call: -
clone_size: -
cdr3_aa: CASSSPRGLYSYEQYF
cdr3_nt: TGTGCCAGCAGTTCACCCCGCGGGCTTTACTCCTACGAGCAGTACTTC

j_call: TRBJ2-3
v_call: TRBV11-2
cdr3_length: 14
d_call: -
clone_size: -
cdr3_aa: CASSLVGVTDTQYF
cdr3_nt: TGTGCCAGCAGCTTAGTCGGAGTCACAGATACGCAGTATTTT

j_call: TRBJ2-7
v_call: TRBV7-2
cdr3_length: 12
d_call: -
clone_size: -
cdr3_aa: CASSSTFSEQYF
cdr3_nt: TGTGCCAGCAGCTCTACCTTTAGCGAGCAGTACTTC

j_call: TRBJ2-3
v_call: TRBV18
cdr3_length: 15
d_call: TRBD1
clone_size: -
cdr3_aa: CASSPTGAGTDTQYF
cdr3_nt: TGTGCCAGCTCACCGACAGGGGCCGGTACAGATACGCAGTATTTT

j_call: TRBJ2-1
v_call: TRBV9
cdr3_length: 13
d_call: TRBD1
clone_size: -
cdr3_aa: CASSLDRDNEQFF
cdr3_nt: TGTGCCAGCAGCTTGGACAGGGACAATGAGCAGTTCTTC

j_call: TRBJ2-3
v_call: TRBV6-1
cdr3_length: 13
d_call: -
clone_size: -
cdr3_aa: CASRGTYSDTQYF
cdr3_nt: TGTGCCAGCAGAGGGACTTATTCAGATACGCAGTATTTT

j_call: TRBJ2-7
v_call: TRBV23-1
cdr3_length: 23
d_call: TRBD2
clone_size: -
cdr3_aa: CASSRSSTKGVNASGMSSGEQYF
cdr3_nt: TGCGCCAGCAGTCGATCGTCGACTAAGGGGGTAAACGCTAGCGGGATGTCTTCAGGCGAGCAGTACTTC

j_call: TRBJ2-3
v_call: TRBV5-4
cdr3_length: 16
d_call: TRBD2
clone_size: -
cdr3_aa: CASSSGTSGTTDTQYF
cdr3_nt: TGTGCCAGCAGCTCCGGGACTAGCGGGACCACAGATACGCAGTATTTT

j_call: TRBJ1-5
v_call: TRBV28
cdr3_length: 17
d_call: -
clone_size: -
cdr3_aa: CASNLSRGGGFNQPQHF
cdr3_nt: TGTGCCAGCAACTTATCACGAGGCGGCGGGTTCAATCAGCCCCAGCATTTT

j_call: TRBJ2-5
v_call: TRBV7-9
cdr3_length: 14
d_call: -
clone_size: -
cdr3_aa: CAAGAGSGQETQYF
cdr3_nt: TGTGCCGCAGGGGCAGGGTCGGGCCAAGAGACCCAGTACTTC

j_call: TRBJ2-3
v_call: TRBV5-5
cdr3_length: 14
d_call: -
clone_size: -
cdr3_aa: CASSSDVSRDTQYF
cdr3_nt: TGTGCCAGCAGCTCTGACGTGTCTAGGGATACGCAGTATTTT

j_call: TRBJ2-7
v_call: TRBV15
cdr3_length: 17
d_call: TRBD1
clone_size: -
cdr3_aa: CATSRDRRRQGVDEQYF
cdr3_nt: TGTGCCACCAGCAGAGATAGAAGGCGACAGGGGGTGGACGAGCAGTACTTC

j_call: TRBJ2-7
v_call: TRBV27
cdr3_length: 15
d_call: -
clone_size: -
cdr3_aa: CASSLGGEGSYEQYF
cdr3_nt: TGTGCCAGCAGTTTAGGAGGGGAAGGGTCCTACGAGCAGTACTTC

j_call: TRBJ2-2
v_call: TRBV15
cdr3_length: 18
d_call: TRBD1
clone_size: few
cdr3_aa: CATSRDLEDRVRSGELFF
cdr3_nt: TGTGCCACCAGCAGAGATCTGGAGGACAGGGTTCGTAGCGGGGAGCTGTTTTTT

j_call: TRBJ1-5
v_call: TRBV6-1
cdr3_length: 15
d_call: TRBD1
clone_size: -
cdr3_aa: CASSGDRGAGQPQHF
cdr3_nt: TGTGCCAGCAGTGGGGACAGGGGAGCGGGTCAGCCCCAGCATTTT

j_call: TRBJ1-2
v_call: TRBV28
cdr3_length: 13
d_call: -
clone_size: -
cdr3_aa: CASSGDFNYGYTF
cdr3_nt: TGTGCCAGCAGCGGGGACTTTAACTATGGCTACACCTTC

j_call: TRBJ1-1
v_call: TRBV19
cdr3_length: 14
d_call: TRBD1
clone_size: -
cdr3_aa: CASTLRTGDTEAFF
cdr3_nt: TGTGCCAGTACCCTGAGGACAGGGGACACTGAAGCTTTCTTT

j_call: TRBJ1-2
v_call: TRBV2
cdr3_length: 13
d_call: -
clone_size: few
cdr3_aa: CASSETTGGGYTF
cdr3_nt: TGTGCCAGCAGTGAGACGACAGGAGGTGGCTACACCTTC

j_call: TRBJ2-7
v_call: TRBV11-2
cdr3_length: 15
d_call: -
clone_size: -
cdr3_aa: CASSSPGVRSYEQYF
cdr3_nt: TGTGCCAGCAGCTCCCCAGGGGTTAGATCCTACGAGCAGTACTTC

j_call: TRBJ1-2
v_call: TRBV19
cdr3_length: 15
d_call: -
clone_size: -
cdr3_aa: CASSIARPRDYGYTF
cdr3_nt: TGTGCCAGTAGTATAGCGCGCCCGCGAGACTATGGCTACACCTTC

j_call: TRBJ1-2
v_call: TRBV28
cdr3_length: 14
d_call: -
clone_size: -
cdr3_aa: CASSFTGGNYGYTF
cdr3_nt: TGTGCCAGCAGTTTCACAGGCGGAAACTATGGCTACACCTTC

j_call: TRBJ2-7
v_call: TRBV5-1
cdr3_length: 16
d_call: TRBD2
clone_size: few
cdr3_aa: CASSELAGTNVHEQYF
cdr3_nt: TGCGCCAGCAGCGAACTAGCGGGAACGAACGTACACGAGCAGTACTTC

j_call: TRBJ2-7
v_call: TRBV2
cdr3_length: 11
d_call: -
clone_size: few
cdr3_aa: CAWQGLNEQYF
cdr3_nt: TGTGCCTGGCAGGGTCTCAACGAGCAGTACTTC

j_call: TRBJ2-7
v_call: TRBV5-1
cdr3_length: 14
d_call: -
clone_size: -
cdr3_aa: CASSLAAGTYEQYF
cdr3_nt: TGCGCCAGCAGCTTGGCCGCGGGAACCTACGAGCAGTACTTC

j_call: TRBJ2-3
v_call: TRBV5-1
cdr3_length: 15
d_call: TRBD1
clone_size: -
cdr3_aa: CASSLSQGAIDTQYF
cdr3_nt: TGCGCCAGCAGCTTGAGTCAGGGGGCGATAGATACGCAGTATTTT

j_call: TRBJ2-2
v_call: TRBV4-3
cdr3_length: 21
d_call: TRBD2
clone_size: -
cdr3_aa: CASSRYTGLAGGISNTGELFF
cdr3_nt: TGCGCCAGCAGCCGGTATACGGGACTAGCGGGGGGCATATCGAACACCGGGGAGCTGTTTTTT

j_call: TRBJ1-1
v_call: TRBV5-6
cdr3_length: 14
d_call: -
clone_size: -
cdr3_aa: CASSLFGMNTEAFF
cdr3_nt: TGTGCCAGCAGCTTGTTCGGGATGAACACTGAAGCTTTCTTT

j_call: TRBJ2-3
v_call: TRBV27
cdr3_length: 15
d_call: -
clone_size: -
cdr3_aa: CASSFGGFGTDTQYF
cdr3_nt: TGTGCCAGCAGTTTTGGCGGCTTTGGCACAGATACGCAGTATTTT

j_call: TRBJ2-1
v_call: TRBV18
cdr3_length: 16
d_call: -
clone_size: -
cdr3_aa: CASSPRGGNSYNEQFF
cdr3_nt: TGTGCCAGCTCACCCAGAGGGGGTAACTCCTACAATGAGCAGTTCTTC

j_call: TRBJ2-2
v_call: TRBV10-2
cdr3_length: 14
d_call: TRBD1
clone_size: -
cdr3_aa: CASKDRGPTGELFF
cdr3_nt: TGCGCCAGCAAGGACAGGGGCCCGACCGGGGAGCTGTTTTTT

j_call: TRBJ1-5
v_call: TRBV6-5
cdr3_length: 14
d_call: TRBD1
clone_size: -
cdr3_aa: CASRDRPDHQPQHF
cdr3_nt: TGTGCCAGTAGGGACAGGCCAGACCATCAGCCCCAGCATTTT

j_call: TRBJ2-5
v_call: TRBV9
cdr3_length: 16
d_call: -
clone_size: -
cdr3_aa: CASSARGGGYFETQYF
cdr3_nt: TGTGCCAGCAGCGCCAGGGGAGGGGGGTATTTCGAGACCCAGTACTTC

j_call: TRBJ2-1
v_call: TRBV15
cdr3_length: 17
d_call: TRBD2
clone_size: -
cdr3_aa: CATSRSGLAGGLNEQFF
cdr3_nt: TGTGCCACCAGCAGATCGGGACTAGCGGGAGGTTTGAATGAGCAGTTCTTC

j_call: TRBJ2-5
v_call: TRBV27
cdr3_length: 18
d_call: TRBD2
clone_size: -
cdr3_aa: CASSLSPLAGEYQETQYF
cdr3_nt: TGTGCCAGCAGTTTATCCCCCCTAGCGGGAGAGTACCAAGAGACCCAGTACTTC

j_call: TRBJ2-2
v_call: TRBV27
cdr3_length: 14
d_call: -
clone_size: -
cdr3_aa: CASIVGSHTGELFF
cdr3_nt: TGTGCCAGCATAGTCGGGTCTCACACCGGGGAGCTGTTTTTT

j_call: TRBJ1-1
v_call: TRBV9
cdr3_length: 15
d_call: -
clone_size: -
cdr3_aa: CASSVAEGGRTEAFF
cdr3_nt: TGTGCCAGCAGCGTTGCTGAGGGGGGGAGGACTGAAGCTTTCTTT

j_call: TRBJ2-2
v_call: TRBV6-4
cdr3_length: 17
d_call: TRBD2
clone_size: -
cdr3_aa: CASSDGGVAGGTGELFF
cdr3_nt: TGTGCCAGCAGTGACGGGGGGGTAGCGGGAGGCACCGGGGAGCTGTTTTTT

j_call: TRBJ1-5
v_call: TRBV4-3
cdr3_length: 16
d_call: -
clone_size: -
cdr3_aa: CASSQGGRGRNQPQHF
cdr3_nt: TGCGCCAGCAGCCAAGGAGGCAGGGGCCGAAATCAGCCCCAGCATTTT

j_call: TRBJ2-1
v_call: TRBV7-2
cdr3_length: 16
d_call: TRBD2
clone_size: once
cdr3_aa: CASSTSLAESYNEQFF
cdr3_nt: TGTGCCAGCAGCACCTCTCTAGCGGAGTCCTACAATGAGCAGTTCTTC

j_call: TRBJ1-4
v_call: TRBV9
cdr3_length: 15
d_call: TRBD1
clone_size: -
cdr3_aa: CASSVATGADEKLFF
cdr3_nt: TGTGCCAGCAGCGTAGCTACAGGGGCTGATGAAAAACTGTTTTTT

j_call: TRBJ1-1
v_call: TRBV6-6
cdr3_length: 12
d_call: -
clone_size: -
cdr3_aa: CASTGLNTEAFF
cdr3_nt: TGTGCCAGCACAGGGTTGAACACTGAAGCTTTCTTT

j_call: TRBJ2-7
v_call: TRBV9
cdr3_length: 13
d_call: -
clone_size: -
cdr3_aa: CASSFRGAGEQYF
cdr3_nt: TGTGCCAGCAGCTTCCGGGGGGCCGGCGAGCAGTACTTC

j_call: TRBJ1-4
v_call: TRBV6-5
cdr3_length: 15
d_call: TRBD1
clone_size: -
cdr3_aa: CASSYSGTGREKLFF
cdr3_nt: TGTGCCAGCAGTTACTCAGGGACAGGGAGGGAAAAACTGTTTTTT

j_call: TRBJ1-5
v_call: TRBV7-8
cdr3_length: 16
d_call: TRBD1
clone_size: -
cdr3_aa: CASSSLQGDRNQPQHF
cdr3_nt: TGTGCCAGCAGCTCCCTACAGGGGGACCGCAATCAGCCCCAGCATTTT